This entry describes one T cell receptor (beta chain). The sample is drawn from a study of metastatic and nonmetastatic thyroid tumors. Study summary: Malignant thyroid and benign thyroid patients provided blood and tumor or nodule tissue whose repertoires were compared.

Patients had received no treatment of any kind before thyroid surgery. V lost 1 base and J lost 9; bases outside the gene matches: 7. The CDR3 sequence is 14 residues long. Germline V lookup: CDR1 GTSNPN, CDR2 SVGIG (reference sequence). Methods used by the authors: In papillary thyroid cancer, a distant-metastasis classifier was built using CDR3 differences across clinicopathological groups. TCRdb reprocessed the PCR reads using MiXCR. The V and J calls, along with clone size, are taken from TCRdb and not from the paper's own processing. The sample includes roughly 34,000 clones, around 23% of them seen just once.

The sample consisted of tumor tissue. The clonotype originates from a male donor with papillary thyroid cancer or a benign thyroid nodule (not recorded which). Some clones in this sample may be carry-over from other donors' samples. The V gene is TRBV30, the J gene TRBJ2-3; 10 nucleotides match TRBD2. The DNA for the CDR3 is TGTGCCTGGAGTGATCTAGCGGGAGAGGGGACGCAGTATTTT. Translation gives CAWSDLAGEGTQYF.